The subject of this entry is one T cell receptor (beta chain). This entry belongs to a study of immune characteristics of hereditary and idiopathic chronic pancreatitis. Total pancreatectomy with islet autotransplantation was the source of the chronic pancreatitis pancreas tissue. The table came from immunoSEQ multiplex PCR; TCRdb's copy has only in-frame clones and leaves some out. The sample lists more than 8,500 clones, about 76% occurring once. The ends were cut back, 2 bases at V and 1 base at J, with 23 bases in the middle. The CDR3 contains 19 residues. CDR1 and CDR2 from the germline V gene are SGHVS and FNYEAQ.

The sample taken for sequencing was pancreas tissue with idiopathic chronic pancreatitis. The receptor's source is a human donor with chronic pancreatitis. V gene TRBV7-6 combines with J gene TRBJ1-2; maybe TRBD1 (5 bases). CDR3 residues: CASSLPAGQGLGSNYGYTF. The CDR3 nucleotides read TGTGCCAGCAGCTTACCCGCGGGGCAGGGCTTAGGTAGTAACTATGGCTACACCTTC. The whole variable domain, remainder taken from reference TRBV7-6 and TRBJ1-2, is GAGVSQSPRYKVTKRGQDVALRCDPISGHVSLYWYRQALGQGPEFLTYFNYEAQQDKSGLPNDRFSAERPEGSISTLTIQRTEQRDSAMYRCASSLPAGQGLGSNYGYTFGSGTRLTVV.